The 3 T cell receptor beta chains listed next were all sequenced from one sample in a study of cytomegalovirus exposure and HLA in healthy donors. The PCR contained 60 Vbeta and 13 Jbeta primers. Produced via immunoSEQ multiplex PCR; TCRdb's table is partial and in-frame only. The sample is made up of around 200,000 clones, and the top ten hold around 1.1% of it. Sequencing used PBMCs. These receptors all stem from a girl aged 2-9 years in good health and CMV-seropositive.

The chain carries TRBV11-2 and TRBJ2-5; 15 bases line up with TRBD2. This CDR3 contains 16 residues. With V trimmed by 4 bases and J by 5 bases, 5 bases remained unmatched. The V gene's germline CDR1 is SGHAT and CDR2 FQNNGV. This CDR3 reads CASSSGLAGGRETQYF. The CDR3 DNA follows: TGTGCCAGCAGCTCGGGACTAGCGGGAGGAAGGGAGACCCAGTACTTC.

To note about this clone: Mismatch with germline at one junction end may stem from a read error. The chain joins TRBV2 to TRBJ1-1, with unresolved D. The germline V gene has CDR1 SNHLY and CDR2 FYNNEI. This CDR3 has 11 amino acids. CDR3 nucleotide sequence: TGTGCCAGCAGTATTACAGCTGAAGCTTCCTTT. It translates to CASSITAEASF. Complete variable domain (other parts from reference TRBV2 and TRBJ1-1): EPEVTQTPSHQVTQMGQEVILRCVPISNHLYFYWYRQILGQKVEFLVSFYNNEISEKSEIFDDQFSVERPDGSNFTLKIRSTKLEDSAMYFCASSITAEASFGQGTRLTVV.

CDR3 sequence reads: CASSQRQMADTQYF. CDR3 sequence (DNA): TGCGCCAGCAGCCAACGACAGATGGCAGATACGCAGTATTTT. This chain links TRBV5-1 with TRBJ2-3; a possible D gene is TRBD1 (5 bases). Germline values: CDR1 SGHRS, CDR2 YFSETQ. Trimming cost V 4 bases and J 4 bases, with 13 bases left between them. The CDR3 is 14 residues long.